Ten or more counts support the clone carrying this TCR beta chain. What it recognizes is unknown. This entry is derived from a study of T cells in Graves' hyperthyroidism and ophthalmopathy. The study, taken as a whole, reports: Blood also showed most of the thyroid clonotypes that were expanded above 0.001.

CDR3 size: 16 residues. Germline V lookup: CDR1 SGHDN, CDR2 FVKESK. V was clipped by 1 base and J by 0 bases; unmatched bases: 6. Researchers took RNA transcripts and amplified the TCR beta CDR3 regions from them. The TCR CDR3 was amplified in a first-round RT-PCR using the HTBI primer set. TCRdb reanalysed the multiplex PCR reads using MiXCR and keeps one entry per CDR3 protein. The sample lists 600,000 to 650,000 distinct CDR3 sequences, less than 25% occurring once. Duration under 3 months, a NOSPECS grade of at least 4, and a Clinical Activity Score of at least 3 characterized the ophthalmopathy patients. The study excluded patients with uncontrolled infection, other autoimmune disease, pregnancy or lactation.

This chain joins TRBV14 and TRBJ2-7, with 7 bases aligning to TRBD1. Sequenced input: blood. The TCR was taken from a man younger than 45 with Graves' ophthalmopathy. CDR3 in DNA: TGTGCCAGCAGCCAAGCCGGGACAGTGGCCTCCTACGAGCAGTACTTC. Protein: CASSQAGTVASYEQYF. The variable domain in full, completed from reference TRBV14 and TRBJ2-7, reads EAGVTQFPSHSVIEKGQTVTLRCDPISGHDNLYWYRRVMGKEIKFLLHFVKESKQDESGMPNNRFLAERTGGTYSTLKVQPAELEDSGVYFCASSQAGTVASYEQYFGPGTRLTVT.